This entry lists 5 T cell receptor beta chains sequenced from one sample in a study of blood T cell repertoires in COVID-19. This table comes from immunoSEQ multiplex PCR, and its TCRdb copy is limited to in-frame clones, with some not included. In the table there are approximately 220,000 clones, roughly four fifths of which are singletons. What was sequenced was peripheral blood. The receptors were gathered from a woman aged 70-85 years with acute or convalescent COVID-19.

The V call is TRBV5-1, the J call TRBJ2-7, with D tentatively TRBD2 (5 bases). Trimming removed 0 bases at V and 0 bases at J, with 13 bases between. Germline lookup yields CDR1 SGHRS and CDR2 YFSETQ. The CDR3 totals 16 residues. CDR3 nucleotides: TGCGCCAGCAGCTTGGATAAAAGCGGAAGCTCCTACGAGCAGTACTTC. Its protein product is CASSLDKSGSSYEQYF.

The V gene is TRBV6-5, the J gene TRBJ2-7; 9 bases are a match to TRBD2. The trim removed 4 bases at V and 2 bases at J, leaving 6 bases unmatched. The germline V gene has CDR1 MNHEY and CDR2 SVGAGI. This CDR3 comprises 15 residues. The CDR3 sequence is CASSSYSGSAYEQYF. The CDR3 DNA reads TGTGCCAGCAGTTCCTATAGCGGGAGTGCCTACGAGCAGTACTTC.

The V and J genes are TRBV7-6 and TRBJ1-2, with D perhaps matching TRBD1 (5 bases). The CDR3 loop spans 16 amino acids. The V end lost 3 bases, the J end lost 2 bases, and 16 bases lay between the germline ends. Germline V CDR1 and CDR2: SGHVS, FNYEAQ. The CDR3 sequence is CASSLGGGAPNYGYTF. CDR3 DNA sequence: TGTGCCAGCAGCTTGGGGGGAGGGGCGCCGAACTATGGCTACACCTTC.

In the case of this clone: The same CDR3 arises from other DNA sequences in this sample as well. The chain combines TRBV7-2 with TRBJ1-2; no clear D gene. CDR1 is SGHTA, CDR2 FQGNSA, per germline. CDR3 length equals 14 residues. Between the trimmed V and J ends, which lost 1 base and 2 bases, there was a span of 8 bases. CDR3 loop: CASSLEAGNYGYTF. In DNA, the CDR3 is TGTGCCAGCAGCTTAGAAGCGGGGAACTATGGCTACACCTTC. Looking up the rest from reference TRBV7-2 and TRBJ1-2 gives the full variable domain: GAGVSQSPSNKVTEKGKDVELRCDPISGHTALYWYRQSLGQGLEFLIYFQGNSAPDKSGLPSDRFSAERTGGSVSTLTIQRTQQEDSAVYLCASSLEAGNYGYTFGSGTRLTVV.

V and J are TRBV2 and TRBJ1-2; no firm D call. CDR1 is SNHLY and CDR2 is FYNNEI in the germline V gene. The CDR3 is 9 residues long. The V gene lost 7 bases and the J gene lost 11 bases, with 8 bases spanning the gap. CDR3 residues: CASTPGYTF. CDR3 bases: TGTGCCAGCACCCCGGGGTACACCTTC.